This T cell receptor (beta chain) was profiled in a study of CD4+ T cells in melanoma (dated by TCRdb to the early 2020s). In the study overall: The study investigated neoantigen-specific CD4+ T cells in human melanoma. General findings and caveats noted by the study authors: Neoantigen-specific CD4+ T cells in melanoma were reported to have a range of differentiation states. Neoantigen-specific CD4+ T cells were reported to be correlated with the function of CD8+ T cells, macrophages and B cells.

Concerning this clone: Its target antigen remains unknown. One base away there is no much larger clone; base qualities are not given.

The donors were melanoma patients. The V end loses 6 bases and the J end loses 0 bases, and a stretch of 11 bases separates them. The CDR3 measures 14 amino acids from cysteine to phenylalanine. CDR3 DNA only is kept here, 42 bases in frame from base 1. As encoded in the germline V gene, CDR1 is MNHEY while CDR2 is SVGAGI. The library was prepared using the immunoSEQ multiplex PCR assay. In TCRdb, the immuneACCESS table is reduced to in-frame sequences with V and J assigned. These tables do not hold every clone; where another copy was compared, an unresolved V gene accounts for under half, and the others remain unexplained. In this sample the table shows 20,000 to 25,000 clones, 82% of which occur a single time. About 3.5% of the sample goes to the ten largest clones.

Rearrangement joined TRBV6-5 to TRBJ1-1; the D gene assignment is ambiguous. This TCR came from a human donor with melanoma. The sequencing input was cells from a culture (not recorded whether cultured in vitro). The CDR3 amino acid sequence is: CASRLSVLNTEAFF. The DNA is TGTGCCAGCAGGTTATCTGTCCTGAACACTGAAGCTTTCTTT.